Here is one T cell receptor (beta chain) with its context. The CDR3 spans 15 residues. V dropped 3 bases and J dropped 1 base, with 11 bases sitting between them. Germline loops: CDR1 SGDLS, CDR2 YYNGEE. The data originate from a study of T cell responses to AZD1222 COVID-19 vaccine. TCRdb's copy holds only in-frame clones and misses some; the assay was immunoSEQ multiplex PCR. The sample contains 120,000 or so clones, 84% of which appear only once. The input for sequencing was peripheral blood, taken 28 days after the second AZD1222 dose. The chain has TRBV9 and TRBJ1-5, with no clear D. This TCR was recovered from an adult who received the AZD1222 COVID-19 vaccine. CDR3 loop: CASSARGRSNQPQHF. Written as DNA, the CDR3 is TGTGCCAGCAGCGCTCGGGGAAGAAGCAATCAGCCCCAGCATTTT.